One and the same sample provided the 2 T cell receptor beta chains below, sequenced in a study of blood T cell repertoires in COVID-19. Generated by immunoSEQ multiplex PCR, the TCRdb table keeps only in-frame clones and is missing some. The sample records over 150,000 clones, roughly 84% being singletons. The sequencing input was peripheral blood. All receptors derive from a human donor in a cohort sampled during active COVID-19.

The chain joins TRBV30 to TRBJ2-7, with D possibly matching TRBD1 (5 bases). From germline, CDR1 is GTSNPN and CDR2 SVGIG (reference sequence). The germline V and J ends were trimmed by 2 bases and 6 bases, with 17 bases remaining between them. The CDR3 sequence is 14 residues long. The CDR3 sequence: CAWSYIQGLGEQYF. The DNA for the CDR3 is TGTGCCTGGAGTTATATTCAGGGCCTCGGCGAGCAGTACTTC.

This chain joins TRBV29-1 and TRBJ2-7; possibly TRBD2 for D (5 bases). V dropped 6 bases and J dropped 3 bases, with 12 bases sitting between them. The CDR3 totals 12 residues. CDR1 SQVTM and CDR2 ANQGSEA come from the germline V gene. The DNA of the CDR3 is TGCAGCGTGGGGTATAGCGTCTACGAGCAGTACTTC. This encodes CSVGYSVYEQYF.